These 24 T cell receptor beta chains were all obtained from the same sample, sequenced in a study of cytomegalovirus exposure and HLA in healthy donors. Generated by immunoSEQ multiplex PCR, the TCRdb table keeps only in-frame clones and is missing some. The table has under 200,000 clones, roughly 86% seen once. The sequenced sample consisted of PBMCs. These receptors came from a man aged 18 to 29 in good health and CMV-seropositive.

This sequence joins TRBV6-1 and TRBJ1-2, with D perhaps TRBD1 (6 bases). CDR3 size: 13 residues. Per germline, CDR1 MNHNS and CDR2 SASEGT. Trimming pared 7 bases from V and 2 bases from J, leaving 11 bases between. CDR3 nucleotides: TGTGCCAGCACAACAGGGCCCAACTATGGCTACACCTTC. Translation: CASTTGPNYGYTF.

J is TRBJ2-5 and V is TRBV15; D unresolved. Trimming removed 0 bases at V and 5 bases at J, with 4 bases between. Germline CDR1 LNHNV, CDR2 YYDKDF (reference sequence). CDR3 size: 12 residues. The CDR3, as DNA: TGTGCCACCAGCAGAGATATTGAGACCCAGTACTTC. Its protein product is CATSRDIETQYF.

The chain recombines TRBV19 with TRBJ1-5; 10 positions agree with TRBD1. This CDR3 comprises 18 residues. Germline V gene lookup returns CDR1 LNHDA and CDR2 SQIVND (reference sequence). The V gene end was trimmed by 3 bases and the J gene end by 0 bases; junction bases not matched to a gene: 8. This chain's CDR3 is CASSIYGQGEYSNQPQHF. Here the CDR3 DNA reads TGTGCCAGTAGTATCTACGGACAGGGGGAGTATAGCAATCAGCCCCAGCATTTT.

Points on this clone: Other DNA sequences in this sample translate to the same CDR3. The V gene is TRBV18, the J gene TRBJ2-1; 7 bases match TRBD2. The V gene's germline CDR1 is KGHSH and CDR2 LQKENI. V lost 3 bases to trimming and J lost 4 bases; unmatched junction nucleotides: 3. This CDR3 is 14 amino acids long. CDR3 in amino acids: CASSPREGYNEQFF. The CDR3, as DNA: TGTGCCAGCTCACCCAGGGAGGGGTACAATGAGCAGTTCTTC.

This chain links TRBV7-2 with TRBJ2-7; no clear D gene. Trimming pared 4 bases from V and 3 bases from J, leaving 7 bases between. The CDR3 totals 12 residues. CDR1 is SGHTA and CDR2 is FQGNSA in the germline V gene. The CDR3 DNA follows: TGTGCCAGCAGCTCGTTAAACTACGAGCAGTACTTC. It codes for CASSSLNYEQYF.

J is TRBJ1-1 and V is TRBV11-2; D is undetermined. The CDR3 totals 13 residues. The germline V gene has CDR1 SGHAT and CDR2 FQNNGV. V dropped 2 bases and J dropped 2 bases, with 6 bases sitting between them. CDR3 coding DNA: TGTGCCAGCAGCTTATCCCTAAACACTGAAGCTTTCTTT. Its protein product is CASSLSLNTEAFF.

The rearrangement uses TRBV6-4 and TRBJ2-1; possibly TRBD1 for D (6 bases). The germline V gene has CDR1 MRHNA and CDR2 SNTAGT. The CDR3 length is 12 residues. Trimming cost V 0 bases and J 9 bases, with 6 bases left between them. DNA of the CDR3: TGTGCCAGCAGTGACTCAGGGGGTGAGCAGTTCTTC. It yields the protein CASSDSGGEQFF.

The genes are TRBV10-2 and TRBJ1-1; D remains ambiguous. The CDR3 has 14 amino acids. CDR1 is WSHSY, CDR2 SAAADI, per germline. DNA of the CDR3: TGCGCGAGGATAGCGGGAGCCATGAACACTGAAGCTTTCTTT. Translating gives CARIAGAMNTEAFF.

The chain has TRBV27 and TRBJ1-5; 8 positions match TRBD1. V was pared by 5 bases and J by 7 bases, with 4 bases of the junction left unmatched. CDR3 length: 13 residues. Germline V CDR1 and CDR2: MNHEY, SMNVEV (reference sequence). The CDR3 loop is CASSTQGGQPQHF. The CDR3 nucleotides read TGTGCCAGCAGTACACAGGGGGGACAGCCCCAGCATTTT.

The CDR3 DNA sequence: TGCGCCAGCAGCTTGGGGCGGGAGAGTCCCTACGAGCAGTACTTC. Its translation: CASSLGRESPYEQYF. The gene calls are TRBV5-1 and TRBJ2-7; 7 bases align to TRBD2. The CDR3 is 15 amino acids. With 0 bases clipped from V and 2 bases from J, the junction kept 5 bases outside the gene matches. Germline CDR1 is SGHRS and CDR2 is YFSETQ.

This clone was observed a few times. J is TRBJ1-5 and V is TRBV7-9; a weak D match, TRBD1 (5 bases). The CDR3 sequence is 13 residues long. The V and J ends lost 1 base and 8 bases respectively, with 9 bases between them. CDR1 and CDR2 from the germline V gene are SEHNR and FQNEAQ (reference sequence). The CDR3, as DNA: TGTGCCAGCAGCTTAGTTGCGGGGGAGCCCCAGCATTTT. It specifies CASSLVAGEPQHF.

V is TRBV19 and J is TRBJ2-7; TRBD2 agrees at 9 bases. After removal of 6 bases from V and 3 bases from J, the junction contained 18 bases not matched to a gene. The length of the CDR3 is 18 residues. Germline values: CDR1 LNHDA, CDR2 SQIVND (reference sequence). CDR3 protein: CASSPHWRASGEVYEQYF. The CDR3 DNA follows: TGTGCCAGTAGCCCTCATTGGCGGGCTAGCGGGGAGGTCTACGAGCAGTACTTC.

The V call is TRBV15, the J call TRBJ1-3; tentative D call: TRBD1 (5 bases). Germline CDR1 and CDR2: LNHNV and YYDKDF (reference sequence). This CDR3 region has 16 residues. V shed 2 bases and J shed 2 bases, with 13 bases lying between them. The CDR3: CATSRPWGLTGNTIYF. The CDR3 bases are TGTGCCACCAGCAGACCATGGGGACTTACTGGAAACACCATATATTTT.

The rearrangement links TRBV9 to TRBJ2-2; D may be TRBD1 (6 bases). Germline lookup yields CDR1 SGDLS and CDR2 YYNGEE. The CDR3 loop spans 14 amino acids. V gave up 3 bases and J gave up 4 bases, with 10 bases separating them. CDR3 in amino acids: CASSAGEVTGELFF. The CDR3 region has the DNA TGTGCCAGCAGCGCAGGGGAAGTCACCGGGGAGCTGTTTTTT.

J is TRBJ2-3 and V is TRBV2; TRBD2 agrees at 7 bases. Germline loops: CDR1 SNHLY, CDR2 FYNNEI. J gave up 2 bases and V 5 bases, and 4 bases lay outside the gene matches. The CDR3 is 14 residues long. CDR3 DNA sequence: TGTGCCAGCAGTTCCCTAGCGGACACAGATACGCAGTATTTT. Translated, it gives CASSSLADTDTQYF.

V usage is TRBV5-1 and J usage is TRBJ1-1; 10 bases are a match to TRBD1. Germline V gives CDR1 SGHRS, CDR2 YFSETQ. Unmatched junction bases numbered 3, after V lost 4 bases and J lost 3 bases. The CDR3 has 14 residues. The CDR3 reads CASSDGQGDTEAFF. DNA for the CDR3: TGCGCCAGCAGCGACGGACAGGGGGACACTGAAGCTTTCTTT.

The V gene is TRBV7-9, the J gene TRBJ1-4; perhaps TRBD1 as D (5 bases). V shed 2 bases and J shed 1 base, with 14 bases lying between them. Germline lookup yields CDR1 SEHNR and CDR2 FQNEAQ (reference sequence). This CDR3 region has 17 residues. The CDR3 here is CASSLPGGSGTNEKLFF. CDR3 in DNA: TGTGCCAGCAGCTTACCCGGGGGGTCCGGAACTAATGAAAAACTGTTTTTT.

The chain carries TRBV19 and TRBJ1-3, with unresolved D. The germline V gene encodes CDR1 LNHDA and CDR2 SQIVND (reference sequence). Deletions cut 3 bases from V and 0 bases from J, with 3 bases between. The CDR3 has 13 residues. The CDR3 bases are TGTGCCAGTAGTATCGGCTCTGGAAACACCATATATTTT. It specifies CASSIGSGNTIYF.

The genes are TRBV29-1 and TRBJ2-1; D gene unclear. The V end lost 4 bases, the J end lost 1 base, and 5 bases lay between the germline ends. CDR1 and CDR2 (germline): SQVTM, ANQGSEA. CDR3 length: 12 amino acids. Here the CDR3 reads CSVGGSYNEQFF. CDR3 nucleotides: TGCAGCGTTGGAGGTTCCTACAATGAGCAGTTCTTC.

The chain's CDR3 is CASSWGLAGSETQYF. For the CDR3, the DNA is TGTGCCAGCAGCTGGGGACTAGCGGGATCAGAGACCCAGTACTTC. This sequence joins TRBV5-4 and TRBJ2-5; 13 positions match TRBD2. This CDR3 has 15 amino acids. The junction had 3 bases not matched to a gene; V was cut back by 3 bases and J by 4 bases. Germline V lookup: CDR1 SGHNT, CDR2 YYREEE (reference sequence).

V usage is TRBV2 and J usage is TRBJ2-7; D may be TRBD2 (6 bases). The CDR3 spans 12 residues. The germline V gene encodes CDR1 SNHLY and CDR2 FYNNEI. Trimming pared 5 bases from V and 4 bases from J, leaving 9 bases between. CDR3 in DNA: TGTGCCAGCAGTCGGAGGGCTTACGAGCAGTACTTC. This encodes CASSRRAYEQYF.

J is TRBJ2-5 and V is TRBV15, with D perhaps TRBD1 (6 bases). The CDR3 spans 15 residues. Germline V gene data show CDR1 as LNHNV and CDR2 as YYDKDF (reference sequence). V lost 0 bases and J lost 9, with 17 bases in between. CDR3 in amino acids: CATSRDQGIQWAQYF. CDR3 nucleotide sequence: TGTGCCACCAGCAGAGATCAGGGGATCCAGTGGGCCCAGTACTTC.

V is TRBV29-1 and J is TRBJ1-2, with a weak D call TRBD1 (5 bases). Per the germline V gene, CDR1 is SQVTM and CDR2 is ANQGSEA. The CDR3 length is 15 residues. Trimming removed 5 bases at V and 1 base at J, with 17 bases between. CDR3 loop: CSVQVYRTFNYGYTF. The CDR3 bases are TGCAGCGTTCAAGTTTACAGGACATTTAACTATGGCTACACCTTC.

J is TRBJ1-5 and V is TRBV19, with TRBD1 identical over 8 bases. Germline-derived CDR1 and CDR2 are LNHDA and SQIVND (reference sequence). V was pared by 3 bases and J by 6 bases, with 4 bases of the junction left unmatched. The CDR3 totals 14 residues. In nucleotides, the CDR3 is TGTGCCAGTAGTATTCCAGGGGGCGGTCAGCCCCAGCATTTT. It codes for CASSIPGGGQPQHF.